These T cell receptor beta chains were read from a single sample in a study of OX40 agonist ivuxolimab in advanced cancers. Repertoires were generated with immunoSEQ multiplex PCR, while TCRdb's copy carries only in-frame clones and drops some. Of 65,000 to 100,000 clones in the sample, around 90% were seen once. Sequencing was performed on CD4+ or CD8+ T cells sorted from blood, taken in a trial of the OX40 agonist ivuxolimab. These receptors were collected from an adult with an advanced solid tumor such as melanoma, head and neck, liver or kidney cancer. Each CDR3 is given with its conserved first and last residue. Each record gives: clone size, V gene, D gene, J gene, CDR3 DNA, CDR3 protein. A D gene is named only where the DNA matches it firmly. Clone size, where shown, is once, few, many, or a class for clones that have expanded.

>NA|TRBV5-1|NA|TRBJ2-3
TGCGCCAGCAGCGAGCACATCACAGATACGCAGTATTTT
CASSEHITDTQYF
>NA|TRBV10-3|TRBD2|TRBJ2-5
TGTGCCATCAGCAACCCGGGTAGCGGGAGGGGAGAGACCCAGTACTTC
CAISNPGSGRGETQYF
>NA|TRBV15|NA|TRBJ2-4
TGTGCCACCAGCAGAGGGGGAGCTTTAGCCAAAAACATTCAGTACTTC
CATSRGGALAKNIQYF
>NA|TRBV28|NA|TRBJ1-4
TGTGCCAGCAGTCCCCCGGAGGGGGTAATGAAACTGTTTTTT
CASSPPEGVMKLFF
>NA|TRBV15|TRBD1|TRBJ2-7
TGTGCCACCAGCATAGTCGGGACAGGGGTAATGTACGAGCAGTACTTC
CATSIVGTGVMYEQYF
>few|TRBV28|NA|TRBJ1-2
TGTGCCAGCAGTTTAGCAGGGGACTATGGCTACACCTTC
CASSLAGDYGYTF
>NA|TRBV6-6|TRBD2|TRBJ2-2
TGTGCCAGCATAAAGGCGGCTAGCGGGTCTACCGGGGAGCTGTTTTTT
CASIKAASGSTGELFF
>NA|TRBV5-1|TRBD2|TRBJ2-5
TGCGCCAGCAGCTTGGGGCTAGCGGGTACCCGGGAGACCCAGTACTTC
CASSLGLAGTRETQYF
>NA|TRBV5-6|TRBD1|TRBJ2-2
TGTGCCAGCGCCCGACAGGGGAACACCGGGGAGCTGTTTTTT
CASARQGNTGELFF
>once|TRBV6-6|TRBD1|TRBJ2-7
TGTGCCAGCAGTTACGGACAGGTGTACTCCTACGAGCAGTACTTC
CASSYGQVYSYEQYF
>once|TRBV15|NA|TRBJ1-5
TGTGCCACCAGCAGAGTGCACAGGGTGGGCAATCAGCCCCAGCATTTT
CATSRVHRVGNQPQHF
>NA|TRBV11-2|NA|TRBJ1-3
TGTGCCAGCAGCTTAGGAACGAGCTCTGGAAACACCATATATTTT
CASSLGTSSGNTIYF
>NA|TRBV9|NA|TRBJ2-7
TGTGCCAGCAGCGTAGACGGAATTCTCGAGCAGTACTTC
CASSVDGILEQYF
>NA|TRBV9|TRBD1|TRBJ2-3
TGTGCCAGCAGCGGACAGGGATTTCGCACAGATACGCAGTATTTT
CASSGQGFRTDTQYF
>NA|TRBV2|TRBD2|TRBJ2-7
TGTGCCAGCAGTTTCGGGACGGGGGGAACCTACGAGCAGTACTTC
CASSFGTGGTYEQYF
>NA|TRBV28|NA|TRBJ2-1
TGTGCCAGCAGTTTACGACCCTCCTACAATGAGCAGTTCTTC
CASSLRPSYNEQFF
>NA|TRBV27|NA|TRBJ2-1
TGTGCCAGCAGTTTAATCCAGCAGACTAACAATGAGCAGTTCTTC
CASSLIQQTNNEQFF
>NA|TRBV15|NA|TRBJ2-3
TGTGCCACCAGCAGGTCAGGGAACACAGATACGCAGTATTTT
CATSRSGNTDTQYF
>NA|TRBV19|NA|TRBJ1-4
TGTGCCAGCAACAGGGATGAAAAACTGTTTTTT
CASNRDEKLFF
>NA|TRBV10-3|NA|TRBJ1-5
TGTGCCATCAGTGAGTCGACGTCGCCCCGGGGTCAGCCCCAGCATTTT
CAISESTSPRGQPQHF
>NA|TRBV28|TRBD1|TRBJ1-2
TGTGCCAGCACCCCGACAGGGGGCGTCTATGGCTACACCTTC
CASTPTGGVYGYTF
>NA|TRBV2|NA|TRBJ2-7
TGTGCCAGCAGTTTAGGGGTGCGGTTAGAGCAGTACTTC
CASSLGVRLEQYF
>NA|TRBV28|NA|TRBJ1-1
TGTGCCAGCAGTTTATCCCCTATGAACACTGAAGCTTTCTTT
CASSLSPMNTEAFF
>NA|TRBV10-3|NA|TRBJ1-1
TGTGCCATCAGGGGGCGCGGGAACACTGAAGCTTTCTTT
CAIRGRGNTEAFF
>NA|TRBV10-3|TRBD1|TRBJ2-7
TGTGCCATCACCCCGACAGGGTACGAGCAGTACTTC
CAITPTGYEQYF
>few|TRBV6-6|NA|TRBJ1-3
TGTGCCAGCAGTTACTCGGAATCCTCTGGAAACACCATATATTTT
CASSYSESSGNTIYF
>NA|TRBV6-5|TRBD1|TRBJ2-5
TGTGCCAGCAGTTACTCGACAGGGACAGAGACCCAGTACTTC
CASSYSTGTETQYF